One and the same sample provided the 5 T cell receptor beta chains below, sequenced in a study of blood T cell repertoires in COVID-19. This table comes from immunoSEQ multiplex PCR, and its TCRdb copy is limited to in-frame clones, with some not included. The sample consists of approximately 180,000 clones, approximately 85% of them appearing once. The specimen was peripheral blood. These receptors all stem from a woman older than 75 with acute or convalescent COVID-19.

This clone was seen a handful of times. The V and J genes are TRBV5-1 and TRBJ2-1; D perhaps matches TRBD2 (6 bases). V lost 0 bases and J 9 bases, leaving 16 bases between the germline ends. Germline V CDR1 and CDR2: SGHRS, YFSETQ. The CDR3 extends over 15 amino acids. CDR3 in amino acids: CASSLEAGRLGEQFF. CDR3 sequence (DNA): TGCGCCAGCAGCTTGGAGGCAGGGAGGTTGGGTGAGCAGTTCTTC.

V is TRBV15 and J is TRBJ1-4; D not certain. Germline V gives CDR1 LNHNV, CDR2 YYDKDF (reference sequence). The CDR3 covers 13 residues. Trimming removed 0 bases from V and 6 bases from J, with 5 bases in between. The CDR3 nucleotides are TGTGCCACCAGCAGAGAGCGAGATGAAAAACTGTTTTTT. This translates into CATSRERDEKLFF.

The chain carries TRBV6-2 or TRBV6-3 and TRBJ2-7, with no clear D. CDR3 length: 13 amino acids. Trimming took 4 bases from V and 3 from J, leaving 10 bases between them. CDR1 is MNHEY and CDR2 is SVGEGT in the germline V gene. The CDR3 DNA reads as TGTGCCAGCAGTTTGCCCCAGGTCTACGAGCAGTACTTC. This sequence encodes CASSLPQVYEQYF.

This chain joins TRBV14 and TRBJ1-2, with TRBD1 matching 7 bases. The CDR3 has 14 residues. V lost 6 bases, J lost 8 bases, and 12 bases stayed unmatched. Germline values: CDR1 SGHDN, CDR2 FVKESK. CDR3 region: CASSRSLQGKGYTF. The DNA of the CDR3 is TGTGCCAGCAGTCGATCGTTACAGGGGAAAGGCTACACCTTC.

The V gene is TRBV2, the J gene TRBJ2-7, with 7 bases identical to TRBD2. Germline values: CDR1 SNHLY, CDR2 FYNNEI. The V and J ends lost 6 bases and 8 bases, in that order; junction bases with no gene match: 7. The CDR3 runs 12 residues. The DNA of the CDR3 is TGTGCCAGCAGCGGACTAGTTTCTCAGCAGTACTTC. This translates into CASSGLVSQQYF.